The subject of this entry is one T cell receptor (beta chain). The data were obtained in a study of blood T cell repertoires in COVID-19. About the research overall: Researchers got acute and convalescent COVID-19 samples from the United States, Italy and Spain.

The CDR3 has 14 residues. Germline CDR1 reads MNHNS; CDR2 reads SASEGT. V shed 0 bases and J shed 6 bases, with 9 bases lying between them. Per the original methods: Amplification of reference gene primers was used by the study to estimate nucleated cell counts. Sequencing was performed with immunoSEQ multiplex PCR; in TCRdb, only in-frame clones are kept and a portion is missing. That table supplies the V and J calls and clone size; D and trimming were determined from the DNA. This table holds approximately 120,000 clones, approximately 84% found once. Material: peripheral blood. This TCR was sampled from a human donor in a cohort sampled during active COVID-19. The chain has TRBV6-1 and TRBJ1-5; D is possibly TRBD1 (5 bases). The CDR3 DNA reads TGTGCCAGCAGTGAAGCGGGGGGAGGTCAGCCCCAGCATTTT. Translated, it gives CASSEAGGGQPQHF.